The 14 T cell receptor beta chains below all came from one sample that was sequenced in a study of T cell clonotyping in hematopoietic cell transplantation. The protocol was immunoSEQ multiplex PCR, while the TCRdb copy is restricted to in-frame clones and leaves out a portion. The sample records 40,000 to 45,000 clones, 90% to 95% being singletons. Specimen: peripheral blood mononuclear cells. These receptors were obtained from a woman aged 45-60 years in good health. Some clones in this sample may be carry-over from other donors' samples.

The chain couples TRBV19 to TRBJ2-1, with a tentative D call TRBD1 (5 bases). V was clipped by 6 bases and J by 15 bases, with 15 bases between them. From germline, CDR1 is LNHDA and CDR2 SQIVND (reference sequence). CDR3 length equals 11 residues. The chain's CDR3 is CASSSGPGWFF. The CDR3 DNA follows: TGTGCCAGTAGCAGTGGGCCAGGGTGGTTCTTC.

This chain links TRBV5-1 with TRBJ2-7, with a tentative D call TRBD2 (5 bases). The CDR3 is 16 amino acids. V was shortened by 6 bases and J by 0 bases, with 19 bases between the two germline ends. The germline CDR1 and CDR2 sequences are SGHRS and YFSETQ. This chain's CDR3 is CASTPEGSLSSYEQYF. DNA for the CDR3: TGCGCCAGCACCCCAGAGGGTAGCCTAAGCTCCTACGAGCAGTACTTC.

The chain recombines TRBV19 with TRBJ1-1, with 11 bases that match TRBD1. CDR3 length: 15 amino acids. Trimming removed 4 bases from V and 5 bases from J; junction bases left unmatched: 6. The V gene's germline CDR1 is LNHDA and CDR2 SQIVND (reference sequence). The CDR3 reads CASSTGQGGFTEAFF. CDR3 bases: TGTGCCAGTAGTACGGGACAGGGGGGCTTTACTGAAGCTTTCTTT.

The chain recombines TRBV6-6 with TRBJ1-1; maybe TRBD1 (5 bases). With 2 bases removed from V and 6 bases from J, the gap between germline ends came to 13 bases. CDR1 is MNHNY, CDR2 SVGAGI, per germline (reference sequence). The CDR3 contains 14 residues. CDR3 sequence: CASSYQGDGAEAFF. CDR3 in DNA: TGTGCCAGCAGTTACCAGGGAGATGGAGCTGAAGCTTTCTTT.

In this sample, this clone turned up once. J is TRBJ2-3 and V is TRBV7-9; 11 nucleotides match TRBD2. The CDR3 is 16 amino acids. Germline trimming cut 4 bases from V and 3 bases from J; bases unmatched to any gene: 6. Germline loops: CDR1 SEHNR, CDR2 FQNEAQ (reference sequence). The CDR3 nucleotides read TGTGCCAGCAGCTCCTTTAGCGGGGGGGAAACAGATACGCAGTATTTT. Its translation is CASSSFSGGETDTQYF.

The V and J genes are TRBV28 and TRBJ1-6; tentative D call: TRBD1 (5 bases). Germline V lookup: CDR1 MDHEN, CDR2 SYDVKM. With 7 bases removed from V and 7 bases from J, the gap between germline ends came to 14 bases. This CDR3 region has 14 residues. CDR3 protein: CASILQGLNSPLHF. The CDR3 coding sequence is TGTGCCAGCATCTTGCAGGGACTGAATTCACCCCTCCACTTT. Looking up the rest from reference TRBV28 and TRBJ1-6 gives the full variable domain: DVKVTQSSRYLVKRTGEKVFLECVQDMDHENMFWYRQDPGLGLRLIYFSYDVKMKEKGDIPEGYSVSREKKERFSLILESASTNQTSMYLCASILQGLNSPLHFGNGTRLTVT.

CDR3 sequence (DNA): TGCAGCGTCCAACCCTACGCAGGTCCTAATGAAAAACTGTTTTTT. Its protein is CSVQPYAGPNEKLFF. This rearrangement joins TRBV29-1 to TRBJ1-4, with no clear D. Germline V CDR1 and CDR2: SQVTM, ANQGSEA. This CDR3 is built from 15 residues. Trimming stripped 6 bases from V and 3 bases from J, with 17 bases between. The entire variable domain, with the rest obtained from reference TRBV29-1 and TRBJ1-4, is as follows: SAVISQKPSRDICQRGTSLTIQCQVDSQVTMMFWYRQQPGQSLTLIATANQGSEATYESGFVIDKFPISRPNLTFSTLTVSNMSPEDSSIYLCSVQPYAGPNEKLFFGSGTQLSVL.

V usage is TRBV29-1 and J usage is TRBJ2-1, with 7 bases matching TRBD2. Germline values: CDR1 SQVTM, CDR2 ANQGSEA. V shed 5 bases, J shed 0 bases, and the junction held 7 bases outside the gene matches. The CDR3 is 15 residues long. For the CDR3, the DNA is TGCAGCGTTCTGAGCGGGGACCTCTCCTACAATGAGCAGTTCTTC. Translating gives CSVLSGDLSYNEQFF.

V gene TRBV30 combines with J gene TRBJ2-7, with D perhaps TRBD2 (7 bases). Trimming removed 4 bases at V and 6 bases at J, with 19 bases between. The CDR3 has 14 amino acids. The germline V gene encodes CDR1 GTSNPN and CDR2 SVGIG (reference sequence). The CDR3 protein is CAWTVPGGGGEQYF. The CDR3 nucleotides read TGTGCCTGGACCGTCCCCGGGGGAGGGGGCGAGCAGTACTTC.

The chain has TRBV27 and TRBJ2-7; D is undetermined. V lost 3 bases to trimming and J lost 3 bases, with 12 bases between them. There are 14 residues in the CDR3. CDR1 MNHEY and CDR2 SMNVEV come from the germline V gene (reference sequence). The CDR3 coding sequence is TGTGCCAGCAGTTTTCGCCCCCGCGGCTACGAGCAGTACTTC. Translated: CASSFRPRGYEQYF.

CDR3 sequence (DNA): TGCGCCAGCAGCCTTCTCGGACAGAGTGCGACTGGCTACACCTTC. Encoded protein: CASSLLGQSATGYTF. The chain joins TRBV4-3 to TRBJ1-2, with a possible D match to TRBD1 (6 bases). The CDR3 has 15 amino acids. Trimming left V 4 bases short and J 7 bases short, with 19 bases between. Germline lookup yields CDR1 LGHNA and CDR2 YSLEER.

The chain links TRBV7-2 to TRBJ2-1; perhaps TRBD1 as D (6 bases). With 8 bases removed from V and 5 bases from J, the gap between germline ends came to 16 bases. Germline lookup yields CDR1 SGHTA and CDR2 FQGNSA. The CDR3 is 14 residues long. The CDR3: CASGPNRDHNEQFF. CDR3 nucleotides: TGTGCCAGCGGCCCGAACAGGGACCACAATGAGCAGTTCTTC.

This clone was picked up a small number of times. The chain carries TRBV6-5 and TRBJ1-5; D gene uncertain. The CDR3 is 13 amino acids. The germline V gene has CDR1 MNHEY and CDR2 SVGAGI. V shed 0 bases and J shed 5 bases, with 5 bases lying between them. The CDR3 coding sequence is TGTGCCAGCAGTTACTCGCGGTATCAGCCCCAGCATTTT. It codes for CASSYSRYQPQHF.

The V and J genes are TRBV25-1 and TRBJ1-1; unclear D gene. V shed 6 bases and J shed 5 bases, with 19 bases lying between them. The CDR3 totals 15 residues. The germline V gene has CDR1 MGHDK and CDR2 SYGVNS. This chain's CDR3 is CASRGLRLMGTEAFF. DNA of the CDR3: TGTGCCAGCAGGGGGTTGCGGTTGATGGGGACTGAAGCTTTCTTT.